This entry describes one T cell receptor beta chain. Its specificity is not known. The source of the sample is a study of monozygotic twins with inflammatory bowel disease. Study results and caveats: Differing T cell subtypes remained indistinguishable. No repertoire similarity difference was seen between concordant and discordant twins; power was possibly limited.

Eight cDNA synthesis reactions were run for every sample. TCRdb reworked the 5' RACE reads into one entry per CDR3 protein, no DNA. In all, the sample yields about 380,000 distinct CDR3 sequences. The sequenced sample consisted of blood. The sequence was collected from a human donor with ulcerative colitis or Crohn's disease, or a healthy co-twin of an affected twin (not recorded which).

The CDR3 sequence: CATTGPYNEQFF. The chain uses TRBV27 and TRBJ2-1; checking the TCRdb D call of TRBD1 is not possible without DNA. Germline-derived CDR1 and CDR2 are MNHEY and SMNVEV (reference sequence). The CDR3 has 12 amino acids.